This TCR beta chain was identified during a study of OX40 agonist ivuxolimab in advanced cancers. Assay: immunoSEQ multiplex PCR; the TCRdb copy retains only in-frame clones and omits some. Of over 30,000 clones listed, roughly 80% were seen once; the top ten hold 1.8%. A note on this clone: Its antigen is currently unknown.

Overall study findings and caveats: There were, on average, more expanded clones in CD8+ T cells than in CD4+.

Here the sequenced sample was CD4+ or CD8+ T cells sorted from blood, taken in a trial of the OX40 agonist ivuxolimab. This receptor was taken from an adult with an advanced solid tumor such as melanoma, head and neck, liver or kidney cancer.

The CDR3 is CASTWVGDRVSEQYF. The CDR3 DNA reads as TGCGCCAGCACCTGGGTTGGGGACAGGGTCTCCGAGCAGTACTTC. The gene calls are TRBV10-1 and TRBJ2-5, with 9 bases fitting TRBD1. With the DNA end fitting TRBJ2-7 better, the J assignment may be wrong. The CDR3 runs to 15 residues. CDR1 is WNHNN, CDR2 SYGVQD, per germline (reference sequence).